The next 32 T cell receptor beta chains were all read from a single sample in a study of vaccination and CD4 T cells after COVID-19. Sequenced with the Oncomine TCR Beta short-read assay was DNA taken from cultured CD4+ T cells. Genomic DNA was taken out of cultured CD4+ T cells by extraction. TCRdb re-called the PCR reads through MiXCR, storing one row per CDR3 protein. This sample has approximately 10,000 distinct CDR3 sequences, with about 40% found just once. Their antigens are not known. Regarding treatment: roughly 11-day PBMC culture with coronavirus spike peptide pools or control peptides (ViraFEST assay). Samples of CD4+ T cells were obtained from the unexposed donor before the COVID-19 pandemic (2011-2018). Sequenced: CD4+ T cells from blood, cultured in vitro. The receptors derive from a human donor in good health.

The chain carries TRBV27 and TRBJ2-7; TRBD1 matches at 11 bases. This CDR3 is built from 14 residues. In germline, CDR1 is MNHEY, CDR2 SMNVEV (reference sequence). The J segment lost 10 bases and the V segment lost 3 bases, leaving 8 bases of the junction unmatched. The CDR3 DNA sequence: TGTGCCAGCAGTTTCAACCCGGGACAGGGGGGACAGTACTTC. It specifies CASSFNPGQGGQYF.

The V and J genes are TRBV28 and TRBJ2-1, with 11 bases fitting TRBD2. The CDR3 is 16 amino acids. The germline V gene encodes CDR1 MDHEN and CDR2 SYDVKM. Trimming took 5 bases from V and 7 from J; bases not matched to a gene: 10. CDR3 sequence reads: CASSNPGLAVGNEQFF. The CDR3 nucleotides read TGTGCCAGCAGTAATCCGGGACTAGCGGTTGGGAATGAGCAGTTCTTC. Together with reference TRBV28 and TRBJ2-1, the CDR3 gives the full variable domain: DVKVTQSSRYLVKRTGEKVFLECVQDMDHENMFWYRQDPGLGLRLIYFSYDVKMKEKGDIPEGYSVSREKKERFSLILESASTNQTSMYLCASSNPGLAVGNEQFFGPGTRLTVL.

This clonotype appeared a single time. This sequence joins TRBV2 and TRBJ2-1; D uncertain. The CDR3 contains 9 residues. The germline CDR1 and CDR2 sequences are SNHLY and FYNNEI. Trimming cost V 4 bases and J 11 bases, with 3 bases left between them. The CDR3 sequence is CASSGQQFF. In DNA, the CDR3 is TGTGCCAGCAGTGGGCAGCAGTTCTTC.

This clonotype was picked up a small number of times. The CDR3 nucleotides are TGTGCCATCAGCGGGACTAGCGGGATTTTCTACGAGCAGTACTTC. It yields the protein CAISGTSGIFYEQYF. J is TRBJ2-7 and V is TRBV10-3, with 13 bases fitting TRBD2. Per the germline V gene, CDR1 is ENHRY and CDR2 is SYGVKD. Losses at the gene ends were 6 bases for V and 3 bases for J; bases not matched to a gene: 5. CDR3 length: 15 residues.

The chain employs TRBV6-1 and TRBJ2-2; 7 bases agree with TRBD1. The length of the CDR3 is 15 residues. CDR1 is MNHNS and CDR2 is SASEGT in the germline V gene. V was clipped by 4 bases and J by 3 bases; unmatched bases: 5. The CDR3 bases are TGTGCCAGCAGTGTGACAGGGTTGTACACCGGGGAGCTGTTTTTT. Encoded protein: CASSVTGLYTGELFF.

The V call is TRBV19, the J call TRBJ1-5; D possibly corresponds to TRBD1 (5 bases). This CDR3 is built from 15 residues. V was cut by 0 bases and J by 7 bases, with 13 bases left in between. The V gene's germline CDR1 is LNHDA and CDR2 SQIVND (reference sequence). Here the CDR3 reads CASSIDAGFGQPQHF. For the CDR3, the DNA is TGTGCCAGTAGTATAGATGCAGGGTTTGGGCAGCCCCAGCATTTT.

This clonotype was observed a few times. This rearrangement joins TRBV6-1 to TRBJ1-6; D is possibly TRBD1 (5 bases). Germline V gene sequence: CDR1 MNHNS, CDR2 SASEGT. V lost 9 bases and J lost 7, with 16 bases in between. This CDR3 has 14 amino acids. The CDR3 bases are TGTGCCAGTCGGGGGGGTGTGGAGAATTCACCCCTCCACTTT. Its translation: CASRGGVENSPLHF.

There are a few counts of this clonotype. This chain connects TRBV4-3 to TRBJ2-3; the match to TRBD2 covers 10 bases. Losses at the gene ends were 8 bases for V and 4 bases for J; bases not matched to a gene: 9. The CDR3 spans 15 residues. Germline values: CDR1 LGHNA, CDR2 YSLEER. The CDR3 sequence is CASGTGTSVPDTQYF. The DNA for the CDR3 is TGCGCCAGCGGGACGGGGACTAGCGTCCCAGATACGCAGTATTTT.

The genes are TRBV20-1 and TRBJ2-7; 10 nucleotides line up with TRBD1. Unmatched junction bases numbered 5, after V lost 3 bases and J lost 3 bases. The CDR3 has 14 residues. CDR1 and CDR2 (germline): DFQATT, SNEGSKA (reference sequence). The CDR3 protein is CSASRTGGYYEQYF. The DNA for the CDR3 is TGCAGTGCTAGCCGGACAGGGGGGTACTACGAGCAGTACTTC.

Only a few counts were recorded for this clonotype. This chain connects TRBV6-2 or TRBV6-3 to TRBJ2-3, with 10 bases matching TRBD2. CDR3 length: 15 amino acids. With V trimmed by 6 bases and J by 0 bases, 3 bases remained unmatched. Germline CDR1 and CDR2: MNHEY and SVGEGT. In DNA, the CDR3 is TGTGCCAGCAGAAAGACTAGCGGGAGCACAGATACGCAGTATTTT. It encodes CASRKTSGSTDTQYF.

The gene calls are TRBV27 and TRBJ2-1, with 8 bases that match TRBD2. CDR1 is MNHEY and CDR2 is SMNVEV in the germline V gene (reference sequence). V gave up 7 bases and J gave up 6 bases; unmatched junction bases: 14. The CDR3 is made up of 16 amino acids. CDR3 protein: CASTPLAGRGGNEQFF. The CDR3 DNA is TGTGCCAGCACCCCTTTAGCGGGGCGGGGAGGCAATGAGCAGTTCTTC.

The chain couples TRBV20-1 to TRBJ1-4, with D maybe TRBD1 (5 bases). The CDR3 contains 10 residues. From germline, CDR1 is DFQATT and CDR2 SNEGSKA (reference sequence). CDR3 residues: CRLHGAHLFF. CDR3 DNA sequence: TGCAGACTTCACGGGGCGCATCTGTTTTTT.

The chain recombines TRBV20-1 with TRBJ2-1; a possible D gene is TRBD1 (6 bases). V lost 3 bases and J lost 0, with 9 bases in between. The CDR3 sequence is 14 residues long. Per germline, CDR1 DFQATT and CDR2 SNEGSKA (reference sequence). In nucleotides, the CDR3 is TGCAGTGCTAGGGACAGCACCTCCTACAATGAGCAGTTCTTC. Amino acid sequence: CSARDSTSYNEQFF.

This clonotype was picked up a small number of times. The gene calls are TRBV11-2 and TRBJ1-5; the D is unclear. V gave up 1 base and J gave up 8 bases, with 9 bases separating them. The CDR3 contains 13 residues. Germline V gene sequence: CDR1 SGHAT, CDR2 FQNNGV. In nucleotides, the CDR3 is TGTGCCAGCAGCTTAGGGTTTAGGGAGCCCCAGCATTTT. This sequence encodes CASSLGFREPQHF.

This chain joins TRBV29-1 and TRBJ2-3; no definite D call. The CDR3 is 11 amino acids. CDR1 and CDR2 from the germline V gene are SQVTM and ANQGSEA. V lost 6 bases to trimming and J lost 7 bases, with 11 bases between them. The CDR3, as DNA: TGCAGCGTCGACCCTCTCTATACGCAGTATTTT. Its translation: CSVDPLYTQYF.

In its sample, this clonotype was seen a few times. The gene calls are TRBV7-2 and TRBJ1-1, with D perhaps TRBD1 (5 bases). CDR1 SGHTA and CDR2 FQGNSA come from the germline V gene. The CDR3 is made up of 12 amino acids. Between the trimmed V and J ends, which lost 5 bases and 3 bases, there was a span of 7 bases. CDR3 bases: TGTGCCAGCAGCCCGGGGCACACTGAAGCTTTCTTT. Amino acid sequence: CASSPGHTEAFF.

DNA of the CDR3: TGTGCCAGCAGCTATGGACTAGCGGAGTCCTACAATGAGCAGTTCTTC. It is translated as CASSYGLAESYNEQFF. The V call is TRBV5-6, the J call TRBJ2-1; 10 nucleotides line up with TRBD2. V lost 3 bases to trimming and J lost 1 base; unmatched junction nucleotides: 4. CDR1 is SGHDT, CDR2 YYEEEE, per germline. This CDR3 comprises 16 residues. Looking up the rest from reference TRBV5-6 and TRBJ2-1 gives the full variable domain: DAGVTQSPTHLIKTRGQQVTLRCSPKSGHDTVSWYQQALGQGPQFIFQYYEEEERQRGNFPDRFSGHQFPNYSSELNVNALLLGDSALYLCASSYGLAESYNEQFFGPGTRLTVL.

The rearrangement uses TRBV5-4 and TRBJ2-5; D unresolved. Per germline, CDR1 SGHNT and CDR2 YYREEE (reference sequence). The CDR3 contains 14 residues. V was trimmed by 0 bases and J by 2 bases, leaving 8 bases between them. CDR3 in amino acids: CASSLGNQQETQYF. DNA for the CDR3: TGTGCCAGCAGCTTGGGGAATCAACAAGAGACCCAGTACTTC. Filled out from reference TRBV5-4 and TRBJ2-5, the complete variable domain reads ETGVTQSPTHLIKTRGQQVTLRCSSQSGHNTVSWYQQALGQGPQFIFQYYREEENGRGNFPPRFSGLQFPNYSSELNVNALELDDSALYLCASSLGNQQETQYFGPGTRLLVL.

This clonotype was observed a few times. The rearrangement joins TRBV7-9 to TRBJ2-3; D unresolved. V gave up 0 bases and J gave up 6 bases, with 4 bases separating them. From germline, CDR1 is SEHNR and CDR2 FQNEAQ (reference sequence). The CDR3 is made up of 12 amino acids. CDR3 sequence (DNA): TGTGCCAGCAGCTTAGCAACCGATACGCAGTATTTT. This gives the protein CASSLATDTQYF.

The chain uses TRBV9 and TRBJ1-2; D might be TRBD1 (5 bases). The CDR3 totals 15 residues. Trimming left V 0 bases short and J 3 bases short, with 12 bases between. Germline CDR1 is SGDLS and CDR2 is YYNGEE. The CDR3 bases are TGTGCCAGCAGCGTAGCTACGCAGGGTTACTATGGCTACACCTTC. The encoded protein is CASSVATQGYYGYTF.

The V call is TRBV11-2, the J call TRBJ2-3; 9 nucleotides line up with TRBD1. There are 15 residues in the CDR3. V lost 6 bases to trimming and J lost 2 bases; unmatched junction nucleotides: 6. CDR1 is SGHAT, CDR2 FQNNGV, per germline. This CDR3 reads CASSRNRGHTDTQYF. The CDR3 region has the DNA TGTGCCAGCAGTCGGAACAGGGGGCACACAGATACGCAGTATTTT. Full variable domain (missing parts from reference TRBV11-2 and TRBJ2-3): EAGVAQSPRYKIIEKRQSVAFWCNPISGHATLYWYQQILGQGPKLLIQFQNNGVVDDSQLPKDRFSAERLKGVDSTLKIQPAKLEDSAVYLCASSRNRGHTDTQYFGPGTRLTVL.

This clonotype was counted a single time. This rearrangement joins TRBV5-3 to TRBJ2-5; TRBD1 aligns across 7 bases. Being an ORF, TRBV5-3 has a function that is uncertain. The CDR3 has 15 residues. V trimming: 3 bases; J trimming: 2 bases; junction bases outside the gene matches: 7. CDR3 residues: CARSSGTVGQETQYF. DNA for the CDR3: TGTGCCAGAAGCTCCGGGACAGTTGGACAAGAGACCCAGTACTTC.

The gene calls are TRBV24-1 and TRBJ2-3; no definite D call. V shed 1 base and J shed 10 bases, with 11 bases lying between them. The CDR3 has 13 residues. The germline V gene encodes CDR1 KGHDR and CDR2 SFDVKD. The CDR3 DNA is TGTGCCACCAGTGATTTCATTACGGTTGCGCAGTATTTT. Encoded protein: CATSDFITVAQYF.

This chain links TRBV24-1 with TRBJ2-5; D unclear. The CDR3 sequence is 16 residues long. V was pared by 2 bases and J by 0 bases, with 12 bases between. Germline values: CDR1 KGHDR, CDR2 SFDVKD. The CDR3, as DNA: TGTGCCACCAGTGATTCAGGCAGGACGTACCAAGAGACCCAGTACTTC. Its protein is CATSDSGRTYQETQYF.

In this sample, this clonotype turned up a few times. The genes are TRBV5-1 and TRBJ1-2; tentatively, D is TRBD1 (6 bases). This CDR3 has 14 amino acids. V lost 0 bases and J lost 6, with 12 bases in between. CDR1 and CDR2 from the germline V gene are SGHRS and YFSETQ. CDR3 coding DNA: TGCGCCAGCAGCTTGGACAGGGAAGCAGATGGCTACACCTTC. This codes for CASSLDREADGYTF.

The gene calls are TRBV6-2 or TRBV6-3 and TRBJ1-5; 7 bases are a match to TRBD1. Germline CDR1 and CDR2: MNHEY and SVGEGT. Trimming removed 2 bases from V and 6 bases from J; junction bases left unmatched: 4. The CDR3 is 14 amino acids. The CDR3 DNA reads as TGTGCCAGCAGTTACCCCTGGGACAGTCAGCCCCAGCATTTT. It translates to CASSYPWDSQPQHF.

This clonotype has a handful of counts. The V gene is TRBV27, the J gene TRBJ2-1, with 7 bases aligning to TRBD2. The CDR3 covers 17 residues. Germline V gene data show CDR1 as MNHEY and CDR2 as SMNVEV (reference sequence). V trimming: 4 bases; J trimming: 3 bases; junction bases outside the gene matches: 12. The CDR3 DNA is TGTGCCAGCAGTTACTCCCAAGGACTAGGAATCTACAATGAGCAGTTCTTC. It yields the protein CASSYSQGLGIYNEQFF.

The V gene is TRBV5-4, the J gene TRBJ2-3; D is possibly TRBD2 (5 bases). V dropped 4 bases and J dropped 1 base, with 13 bases sitting between them. The CDR3 length is 15 residues. In germline, CDR1 is SGHNT, CDR2 YYREEE (reference sequence). CDR3 in amino acids: CASSERGGGTDTQYF. The DNA for the CDR3 is TGTGCCAGCAGCGAGCGAGGAGGTGGCACAGATACGCAGTATTTT.

The genes are TRBV6-2 or TRBV6-3 and TRBJ1-2, with TRBD1 matching over 7 bases. The CDR3 has 13 residues. V trimming: 4 bases; J trimming: 2 bases; junction bases outside the gene matches: 1. Looked up from germline, CDR1 is MNHEY and CDR2 is SVGEGT. Here the CDR3 reads CASSSGQNYGYTF. CDR3 coding DNA: TGTGCCAGCAGTTCGGGACAGAACTATGGCTACACCTTC.

This sequence joins TRBV20-1 and TRBJ1-3, with TRBD1 as a possible D gene (5 bases). The germline V gene encodes CDR1 DFQATT and CDR2 SNEGSKA (reference sequence). The CDR3 is 16 amino acids. Trimming pared 5 bases from V and 0 bases from J, leaving 17 bases between. The CDR3 DNA reads as TGCAGTGCTGCTCGGGTTCAGGGCCACTCTGGAAACACCATATATTTT. Translating gives CSAARVQGHSGNTIYF.

This clonotype was picked up a small number of times. J is TRBJ2-5 and V is TRBV11-2; no firm D call. CDR1 is SGHAT and CDR2 is FQNNGV in the germline V gene. Trimming took off 4 bases at V and 9 bases at J, with 12 bases between the two ends. This CDR3 region has 12 residues. Here the CDR3 reads CASSSQRWAQYF. The DNA of the CDR3 is TGTGCCAGCAGCTCTCAACGATGGGCCCAGTACTTC.

This chain joins TRBV7-4 and TRBJ1-6, with a weak D call TRBD1 (6 bases). Trimming cost V 5 bases and J 10 bases, with 12 bases left between them. CDR1 SGHVT and CDR2 SQSDAQ come from the germline V gene. The CDR3 loop spans 13 amino acids. Written as DNA, the CDR3 is TGTGCCAGCAGCCCACAGGGTTTCTCACCCCTCCACTTT. Encoded protein: CASSPQGFSPLHF. The full variable domain, in which reference TRBV7-4 and TRBJ1-6 provide the parts outside the CDR3, is GAGVSQSPRYKVAKRGRDVALRCDSISGHVTLYWYRQTLGQGSEVLTYSQSDAQRDKSGRPSGRFSAERPERSVSTLKIQRTEQGDSAVYLCASSPQGFSPLHFGNGTRLTVT.